This T cell receptor beta chain was obtained from a study of CD8+ T cells in alopecia areata. The study's findings and limits: For patients receiving tofacitinib, scalp clonality and expanded CD8+ clones among the top 100 significantly decreased. More clonal than normal scalp was lesional scalp, particularly alopecia totalis/universalis.

Germline lookup yields CDR1 SSHAT and CDR2 FNYEAQ (reference sequence). This CDR3 spans 20 amino acids. V lost 5 bases and J lost 4; bases outside the gene matches: 19. With respect to this clone: Its matching antigen is unknown.

RNA extraction was followed by reverse transcription into cDNA, which acted as the sequencing template. Only in-frame clones appear in the TCRdb table, and some are missing; sequencing was by immunoSEQ multiplex PCR. The profile shows 150,000 to 200,000 clones, over 55% of them singletons. As to treatment: oral pan-JAK inhibitor, 5-10 mg twice daily. From alopecia areata patients, lesional scalp punch biopsies and peripheral blood were collected. The clonotype comes from a human donor with alopecia areata. The chain is built from TRBV7-7 and TRBJ2-6; 8 bases map to TRBD1. This specimen consisted of CD4+ T cells sorted from blood, obtained at week 24, from a patient treated with tofacitinib. The CDR3 sequence: CASSTHLDRTGLGGANVLTF. DNA for the CDR3: TGTGCCAGCAGCACCCATTTAGATCGGACAGGGCTGGGAGGGGCCAACGTCCTGACTTTC.